Below, 30 T cell receptor beta chains from the same sample are listed, as sequenced in a study of radiation and T cells in renal cell carcinoma. Libraries were prepared by immunoSEQ multiplex PCR; TCRdb keeps only in-frame clonotypes and omits some of them. The sample yields about 160,000 clones, about nine tenths seen once. As to time point: baseline pretreatment blood. This sample's treatment: 15 Gy SBRT to primary tumor, nephrectomy 4 weeks later. Sequencing used blood, obtained from a patient whose treatment included radiotherapy and nephrectomy. The receptors originated from an older woman with renal cell carcinoma.

The J gene is TRBJ2-7, the V gene TRBV11-3, with D possibly matching TRBD2 (5 bases). Germline CDR1 reads SGHNT; CDR2 reads YENEEA. The CDR3 has 15 residues. The V end was cut by 4 bases, the J end by 2 bases, with 15 bases between. The CDR3: CASSSKRSAAYEQYF. The CDR3 region has the DNA TGTGCCAGCAGCTCTAAACGTAGCGCCGCCTACGAGCAGTACTTC.

The chain is built from TRBV7-8 and TRBJ1-1; D is ambiguous. The germline gives CDR1 SGHVS, CDR2 FQNEAQ. V shed 7 bases and J shed 0 bases, with 9 bases lying between them. The CDR3 contains 13 residues. In nucleotides, the CDR3 is TGTGCCAGCACCCCTCGGTTGAACACTGAAGCTTTCTTT. It translates to CASTPRLNTEAFF.

In nucleotides, the CDR3 is TGTGCCAGCAGCACGGGACTGAGGAACACTGAAGCTTTCTTT. Its protein product is CASSTGLRNTEAFF. The chain couples TRBV11-3 to TRBJ1-1, with D possibly matching TRBD1 (5 bases). Germline assignment: CDR1 SGHNT and CDR2 YENEEA. V gave up 5 bases and J gave up 1 base, with 11 bases separating them. The CDR3 length is 14 residues.

This rearrangement joins TRBV9 to TRBJ1-2, with D maybe TRBD1 (6 bases). The V gene's germline CDR1 is SGDLS and CDR2 YYNGEE. This CDR3 has 13 residues. V lost 1 base and J 7 bases, leaving 11 bases between the germline ends. CDR3 coding DNA: TGTGCCAGCAGCGTACTAGGGGGGGCTGGCTACACCTTC. Translating gives CASSVLGGAGYTF.

The V and J genes are TRBV4-1 and TRBJ2-5; 8 positions agree with TRBD2. Germline V gene lookup returns CDR1 MGHRA and CDR2 YSYEKL. Germline trimming cut 4 bases from V and 2 bases from J; bases unmatched to any gene: 6. This CDR3 is built from 15 residues. DNA of the CDR3: TGCGCCAGCAGCCGTTTAGCGGGGCCTCAAGAGACCCAGTACTTC. Encoded protein: CASSRLAGPQETQYF.

The chain combines TRBV30 with TRBJ1-3; D is undetermined. The CDR3 is 16 amino acids. Trimming pared 1 base from V and 0 bases from J, leaving 13 bases between. Germline-derived CDR1 and CDR2 are GTSNPN and SVGIG (reference sequence). The CDR3 spells CAWSGTRSSSGNTIYF. The CDR3 DNA follows: TGTGCCTGGAGTGGAACCAGGTCAAGCTCTGGAAACACCATATATTTT.

V usage is TRBV19 and J usage is TRBJ1-6; a weak D match, TRBD1 (5 bases). This CDR3 comprises 13 residues. Trimming left V 7 bases short and J 10 bases short, with 14 bases between. CDR1 is LNHDA, CDR2 SQIVND, per germline (reference sequence). CDR3 sequence reads: CASKEAGRSPLHF. CDR3 in DNA: TGTGCCAGTAAGGAGGCAGGGCGCTCACCCCTCCACTTT.

J is TRBJ2-3 and V is TRBV28; D remains ambiguous. V was cut by 5 bases and J by 1 base, with 1 base left in between. There are 11 residues in the CDR3. Looked up from germline, CDR1 is MDHEN and CDR2 is SYDVKM. Written as DNA, the CDR3 is TGTGCCAGCAGTCGCACAGATACGCAGTATTTT. It is translated as CASSRTDTQYF.

The rearrangement joins TRBV4-3 to TRBJ1-6; TRBD1 aligns across 11 bases. J was trimmed by 9 bases and V by 1 base; bases with no gene match: 2. The CDR3 runs to 15 residues. Germline V lookup: CDR1 LGHNA, CDR2 YSLEER. The CDR3 coding sequence is TGCGCCAGCAGCCAAGCGGGACAGGGGGGTTCACCCCTCCACTTT. Encoded protein: CASSQAGQGGSPLHF.

V usage is TRBV18 and J usage is TRBJ1-5; the match to TRBD1 covers 8 bases. CDR1 is KGHSH and CDR2 is LQKENI in the germline V gene. The CDR3 covers 15 residues. V lost 4 bases, J lost 6 bases, and 8 bases stayed unmatched. DNA of the CDR3: TGTGCCAGCTCACGCGGACAGGGACGACTTCAGCCCCAGCATTTT. It codes for CASSRGQGRLQPQHF.

The count of this clone is one. The rearrangement joins TRBV5-1 to TRBJ2-3; D possibly matches TRBD1 or TRBD2 (7 bases each). Germline V gives CDR1 SGHRS, CDR2 YFSETQ. The CDR3 spans 14 residues. Between the trimmed V and J ends, which lost 4 bases and 7 bases, there was a span of 16 bases. CDR3 protein: CASSPQGGGNTQYF. The CDR3, as DNA: TGCGCCAGCAGCCCCCAGGGGGGGGGAAATACGCAGTATTTT.

The chain uses TRBV2 and TRBJ2-7; 11 bases are a match to TRBD1. Germline V gene lookup returns CDR1 SNHLY and CDR2 FYNNEI. The CDR3 is 14 amino acids. Trimming took 7 bases from V and 2 from J; bases not matched to a gene: 4. CDR3 coding DNA: TGTGCCAGCACTCCGGGACAGGGGGCCTACGAGCAGTACTTC. This codes for CASTPGQGAYEQYF. Together with reference TRBV2 and TRBJ2-7, the CDR3 gives the full variable domain: EPEVTQTPSHQVTQMGQEVILRCVPISNHLYFYWYRQILGQKVEFLVSFYNNEISEKSEIFDDQFSVERPDGSNFTLKIRSTKLEDSAMYFCASTPGQGAYEQYFGPGTRLTVT.

The chain has TRBV6-1 and TRBJ1-2; D is uncertain. Trimming removed 1 base from V and 8 bases from J, with 8 bases in between. CDR1 is MNHNS and CDR2 is SASEGT in the germline V gene. The CDR3 has 12 residues. CDR3 amino acids: CASSEGKSGYTF. In nucleotides, the CDR3 is TGTGCCAGCAGTGAAGGCAAGTCAGGCTACACCTTC.

The chain uses TRBV27 and TRBJ2-5; D unclear. This CDR3 region has 12 residues. In germline, CDR1 is MNHEY, CDR2 SMNVEV (reference sequence). Trimming took off 2 bases at V and 5 bases at J, with 6 bases between the two ends. CDR3 coding DNA: TGTGCCAGCAGTTTAGGAAGGGAGACCCAGTACTTC. This gives the protein CASSLGRETQYF.

This chain links TRBV7-9 with TRBJ2-3; D remains unclear. V dropped 1 base and J dropped 0 bases, with 11 bases sitting between them. Germline CDR1 SEHNR, CDR2 FQNEAQ (reference sequence). The CDR3 is made up of 16 amino acids. The CDR3 here is CASSLDRKASTDTQYF. CDR3 sequence (DNA): TGTGCCAGCAGCTTAGACAGAAAGGCTAGCACAGATACGCAGTATTTT.

This chain connects TRBV9 to TRBJ2-3; tentatively, D is TRBD1 or TRBD2 (6 bases each). CDR3 size: 15 residues. The germline CDR1 and CDR2 sequences are SGDLS and YYNGEE. Trimming shortened V by 3 bases and J by 7 bases, and 18 bases separated the two germline ends. The CDR3 here is CASSATGTHTYTQYF. CDR3 DNA sequence: TGTGCCAGCAGCGCAACAGGGACTCACACGTATACGCAGTATTTT.

The V and J genes are TRBV19 and TRBJ2-3; 12 nucleotides line up with TRBD2. From germline, CDR1 is LNHDA and CDR2 SQIVND (reference sequence). The ends lost 1 base at V and 3 bases at J; junction bases unmatched: 2. The CDR3 sequence is 16 residues long. The CDR3 coding sequence is TGTGCCAGTAGTATAGTAACTAGCGGGGGGACAGATACGCAGTATTTT. It translates to CASSIVTSGGTDTQYF.

J is TRBJ2-1 and V is TRBV28; 8 bases agree with TRBD2. This CDR3 has 15 residues. The V gene end was trimmed by 5 bases and the J gene end by 6 bases; junction bases not matched to a gene: 9. Germline V gene data show CDR1 as MDHEN and CDR2 as SYDVKM. This chain's CDR3 is CASSPSGPSFNEQFF. CDR3 DNA sequence: TGTGCCAGCAGTCCTAGCGGGCCTAGCTTCAATGAGCAGTTCTTC.

The CDR3 sequence: CASSQVAGGSYEQYF. The CDR3 DNA sequence: TGCGCCAGCAGCCAAGTAGCAGGGGGATCCTACGAGCAGTACTTC. The V and J genes are TRBV4-1 and TRBJ2-7; the match to TRBD1 covers 7 bases. Germline CDR1 MGHRA, CDR2 YSYEKL. J was trimmed by 1 base and V by 1 base; bases with no gene match: 4. The CDR3 spans 15 residues.

This rearrangement joins TRBV30 to TRBJ1-5; TRBD1 matches 10 bases. The CDR3 has 13 residues. Germline assignment: CDR1 GTSNPN and CDR2 SVGIG (reference sequence). V shed 5 bases, J shed 2 bases, and the junction held 0 bases outside the gene matches. The DNA for the CDR3 is TGTGCCTGGGGACAGGGGGGCAATCAGCCCCAGCATTTT. Translating gives CAWGQGGNQPQHF.

The J gene is TRBJ2-3, the V gene TRBV11-1, with D perhaps given as TRBD1 or TRBD2 (5 bases each). V was cut by 4 bases and J by 1 base, with 15 bases left in between. The V gene's germline CDR1 is SGHAT and CDR2 FQDESV (reference sequence). The CDR3 consists of 16 residues. The chain's CDR3 is CASSSGMGRGTDTQYF. As DNA, the CDR3 is TGTGCCAGCAGCTCCGGGATGGGCAGGGGCACAGATACGCAGTATTTT.

CDR3 bases: TGTGCCAGCAGCGTAGGGCTAGCGGGGATCTACAATGAGCAGTTCTTC. This translates into CASSVGLAGIYNEQFF. The chain carries TRBV9 and TRBJ2-1, with 9 bases that match TRBD2. There are 16 residues in the CDR3. The germline V gene has CDR1 SGDLS and CDR2 YYNGEE. Germline trimming cut 0 bases from V and 3 bases from J; bases unmatched to any gene: 4.

The genes are TRBV4-3 and TRBJ2-7; D call uncertain. Deletions cut 3 bases from V and 0 bases from J, with 9 bases between. The CDR3 is made up of 14 amino acids. CDR1 LGHNA and CDR2 YSLEER come from the germline V gene. CDR3 loop: CASSQSVSSYEQYF. CDR3 nucleotides: TGCGCCAGCAGCCAGTCGGTTAGCTCCTACGAGCAGTACTTC.

This clone has just a few counts. The V call is TRBV5-1, the J call TRBJ2-7; tentatively, D is TRBD1 or TRBD2 (5 bases each). Germline CDR1 SGHRS, CDR2 YFSETQ. The CDR3 is made up of 14 amino acids. The V and J ends lost 0 bases and 5 bases respectively, with 12 bases between them. The CDR3 sequence: CASSLARGPHEQYF. The CDR3 region has the DNA TGCGCCAGCAGCTTGGCGAGGGGACCCCACGAGCAGTACTTC.

The chain combines TRBV4-2 with TRBJ2-3; D call uncertain. Germline V gives CDR1 LGHNA, CDR2 YNFKEQ. The CDR3 sequence is 14 residues long. With 1 base removed from V and 2 bases from J, the gap between germline ends came to 7 bases. CDR3 region: CASSQGSPTDTQYF. The CDR3, as DNA: TGTGCCAGCAGCCAAGGTAGCCCCACAGATACGCAGTATTTT.

This clone was observed a few times. The rearrangement joins TRBV13 to TRBJ1-1; the match to TRBD1 covers 9 bases. The germline V gene encodes CDR1 PRHDT and CDR2 FYEKMQ (reference sequence). Trimming cost V 5 bases and J 3 bases; bases outside gene matches: 4. CDR3 length equals 14 residues. CDR3 sequence (DNA): TGTGCCAGCAGCCCGGACAGGGGTTACACTGAAGCTTTCTTT. It is translated as CASSPDRGYTEAFF. The full variable domain, in which reference TRBV13 and TRBJ1-1 provide the parts outside the CDR3, is AAGVIQSPRHLIKEKRETATLKCYPIPRHDTVYWYQQGPGQDPQFLISFYEKMQSDKGSIPDRFSAQQFSDYHSELNMSSLELGDSALYFCASSPDRGYTEAFFGQGTRLTVV.

The rearrangement uses TRBV18 and TRBJ1-3; D not resolved. The CDR3 runs to 15 residues. Trimming took off 2 bases at V and 0 bases at J, with 8 bases between the two ends. Germline assignment: CDR1 KGHSH and CDR2 LQKENI. The DNA for the CDR3 is TGTGCCAGCTCACCAAGGCAGCGCTCTGGAAACACCATATATTTT. It specifies CASSPRQRSGNTIYF. Using reference TRBV18 and TRBJ1-3 for the parts outside the CDR3, the full variable domain is NAGVMQNPRHLVRRRGQEARLRCSPMKGHSHVYWYRQLPEEGLKFMVYLQKENIIDESGMPKERFSAEFPKEGPSILRIQQVVRGDSAAYFCASSPRQRSGNTIYFGEGSWLTVV.

The chain combines TRBV30 with TRBJ1-2; D unclear. Deletions cut 5 bases from V and 7 bases from J, with 23 bases between. The germline CDR1 and CDR2 sequences are GTSNPN and SVGIG (reference sequence). The CDR3 contains 15 residues. The CDR3 is CAWVTSGPQGGGYTF. The CDR3, as DNA: TGTGCCTGGGTCACCTCGGGCCCCCAAGGAGGTGGCTACACCTTC.

This clone has more than one count but fewer than ten. V is TRBV19 and J is TRBJ1-2; no clear D. The CDR3 length is 13 residues. Germline CDR1 and CDR2: LNHDA and SQIVND (reference sequence). Trimming took off 7 bases at V and 8 bases at J, with 17 bases between the two ends. The CDR3 DNA is TGTGCCAGTACAAACGACATACTCTGGGGCTACACCTTC. Protein sequence: CASTNDILWGYTF.

The genes are TRBV30 and TRBJ1-1; D possibly corresponds to TRBD1 (5 bases). Per the germline V gene, CDR1 is GTSNPN and CDR2 is SVGIG (reference sequence). There are 15 residues in the CDR3. Trimming cost V 2 bases and J 2 bases, with 15 bases left between them. The CDR3 reads CAWSLAGTFNTEAFF. The CDR3 nucleotides are TGTGCCTGGAGTTTGGCCGGGACTTTTAACACTGAAGCTTTCTTT.